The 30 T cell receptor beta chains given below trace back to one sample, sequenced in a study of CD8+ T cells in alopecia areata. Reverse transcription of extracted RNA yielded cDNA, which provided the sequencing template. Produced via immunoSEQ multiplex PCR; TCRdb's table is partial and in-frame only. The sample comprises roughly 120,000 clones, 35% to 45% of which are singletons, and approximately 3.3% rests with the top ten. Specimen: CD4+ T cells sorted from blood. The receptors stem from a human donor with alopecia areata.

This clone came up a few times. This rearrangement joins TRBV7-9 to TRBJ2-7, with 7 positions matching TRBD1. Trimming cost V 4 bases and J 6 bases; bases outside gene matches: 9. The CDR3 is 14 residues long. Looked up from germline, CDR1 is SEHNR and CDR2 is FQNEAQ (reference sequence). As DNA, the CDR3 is TGTGCCAGCAGCTCACCGACAGGGAAGGGCGAGCAGTACTTC. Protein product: CASSSPTGKGEQYF.

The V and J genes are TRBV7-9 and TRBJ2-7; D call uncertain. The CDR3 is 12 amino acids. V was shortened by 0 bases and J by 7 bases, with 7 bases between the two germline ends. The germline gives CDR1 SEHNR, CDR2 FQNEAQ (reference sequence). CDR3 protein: CASSLAVPEQYF. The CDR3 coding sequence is TGTGCCAGCAGCTTAGCCGTCCCTGAGCAGTACTTC.

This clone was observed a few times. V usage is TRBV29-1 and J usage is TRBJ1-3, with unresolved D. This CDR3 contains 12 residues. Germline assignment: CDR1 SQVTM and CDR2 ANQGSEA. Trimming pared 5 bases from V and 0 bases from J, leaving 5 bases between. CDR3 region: CSVLISGNTIYF. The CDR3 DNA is TGCAGCGTTTTGATCTCTGGAAACACCATATATTTT.

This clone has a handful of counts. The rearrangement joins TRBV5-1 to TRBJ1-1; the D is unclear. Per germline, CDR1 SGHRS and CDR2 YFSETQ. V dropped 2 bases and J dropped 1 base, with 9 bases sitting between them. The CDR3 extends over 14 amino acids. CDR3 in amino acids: CASSFRAGNTEAFF. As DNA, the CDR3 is TGCGCCAGCAGCTTCAGAGCGGGGAACACTGAAGCTTTCTTT.

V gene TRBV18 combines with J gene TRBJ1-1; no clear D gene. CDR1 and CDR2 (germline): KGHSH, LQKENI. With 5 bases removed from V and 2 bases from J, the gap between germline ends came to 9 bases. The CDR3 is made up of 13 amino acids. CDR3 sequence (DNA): TGTGCCAGCTCAACCGGCCTCAACACTGAAGCTTTCTTT. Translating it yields CASSTGLNTEAFF.

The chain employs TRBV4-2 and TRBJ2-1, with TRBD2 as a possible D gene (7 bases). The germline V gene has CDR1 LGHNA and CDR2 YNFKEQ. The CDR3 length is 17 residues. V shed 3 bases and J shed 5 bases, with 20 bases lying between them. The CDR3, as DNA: TGTGCCAGCAGCCACGTGCGGGGGCGCGCCAACCACAATGAGCAGTTCTTC. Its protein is CASSHVRGRANHNEQFF.

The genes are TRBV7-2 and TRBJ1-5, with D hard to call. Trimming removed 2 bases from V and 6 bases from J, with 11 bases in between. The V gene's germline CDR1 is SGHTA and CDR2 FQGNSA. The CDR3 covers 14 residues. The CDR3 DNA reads TGTGCCAGCAGCTTAACCCCAGGAGGTCAGCCCCAGCATTTT. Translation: CASSLTPGGQPQHF.

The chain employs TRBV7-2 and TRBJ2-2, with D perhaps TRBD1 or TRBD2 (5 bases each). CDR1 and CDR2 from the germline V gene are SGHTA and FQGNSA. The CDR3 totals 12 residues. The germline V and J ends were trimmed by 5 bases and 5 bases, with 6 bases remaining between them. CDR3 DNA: TGTGCCAGCAGCGGGGGAACCGGGGAGCTGTTTTTT. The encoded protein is CASSGGTGELFF.

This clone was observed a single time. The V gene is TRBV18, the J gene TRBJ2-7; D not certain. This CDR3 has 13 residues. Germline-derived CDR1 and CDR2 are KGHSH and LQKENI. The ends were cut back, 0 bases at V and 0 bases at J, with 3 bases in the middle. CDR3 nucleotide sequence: TGTGCCAGCTCACCACCAGGCTCCTACGAGCAGTACTTC. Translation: CASSPPGSYEQYF.

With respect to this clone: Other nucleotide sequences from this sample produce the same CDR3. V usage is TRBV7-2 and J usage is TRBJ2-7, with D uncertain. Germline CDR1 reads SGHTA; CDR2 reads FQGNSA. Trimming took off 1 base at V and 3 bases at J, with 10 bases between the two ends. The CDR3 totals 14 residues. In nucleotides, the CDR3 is TGTGCCAGCAGCTTAGGGCCAGGCCGCTACGAGCAGTACTTC. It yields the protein CASSLGPGRYEQYF.

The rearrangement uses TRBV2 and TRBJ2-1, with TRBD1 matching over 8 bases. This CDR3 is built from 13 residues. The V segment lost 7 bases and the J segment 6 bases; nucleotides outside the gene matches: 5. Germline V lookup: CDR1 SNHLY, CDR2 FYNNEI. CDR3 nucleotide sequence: TGTGCCAGCACACAGGGGGTTGGCAATGAGCAGTTCTTC. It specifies CASTQGVGNEQFF.

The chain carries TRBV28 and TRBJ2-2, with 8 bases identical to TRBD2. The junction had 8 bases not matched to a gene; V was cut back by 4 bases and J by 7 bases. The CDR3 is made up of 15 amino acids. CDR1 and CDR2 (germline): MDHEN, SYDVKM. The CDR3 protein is CASSSGTSRIGELFF. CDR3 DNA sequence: TGTGCCAGCAGTTCGGGGACTAGTCGAATCGGGGAGCTGTTTTTT.

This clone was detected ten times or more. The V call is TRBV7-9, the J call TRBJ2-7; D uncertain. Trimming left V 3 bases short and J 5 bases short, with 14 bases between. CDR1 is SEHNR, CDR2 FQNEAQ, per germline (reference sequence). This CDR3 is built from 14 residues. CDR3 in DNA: TGTGCCAGCAGCTTGTTGGGCCCGGTCGACGAGCAGTACTTC. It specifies CASSLLGPVDEQYF.

In DNA, the CDR3 is TGTGCCAGCAGGGCGGGACTAGCGGGGGCAGCCTACGAGCAGTACTTC. Amino acids: CASRAGLAGAAYEQYF. The chain carries TRBV7-2 and TRBJ2-7; 14 bases are a match to TRBD2. V lost 6 bases to trimming and J lost 2 bases; unmatched junction nucleotides: 6. CDR3 size: 16 residues. In germline, CDR1 is SGHTA, CDR2 FQGNSA. The full variable domain, in which reference TRBV7-2 and TRBJ2-7 provide the parts outside the CDR3, is GAGVSQSPSNKVTEKGKDVELRCDPISGHTALYWYRQSLGQGLEFLIYFQGNSAPDKSGLPSDRFSAERTGGSVSTLTIQRTQQEDSAVYLCASRAGLAGAAYEQYFGPGTRLTVT.

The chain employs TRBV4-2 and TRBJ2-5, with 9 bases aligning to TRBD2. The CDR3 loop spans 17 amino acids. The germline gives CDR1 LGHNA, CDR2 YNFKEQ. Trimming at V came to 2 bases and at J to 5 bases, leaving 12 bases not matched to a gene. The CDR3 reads CASSQRPTLAGGETQYF. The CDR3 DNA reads TGTGCCAGCAGCCAACGACCCACCCTTGCGGGGGGGGAGACCCAGTACTTC.

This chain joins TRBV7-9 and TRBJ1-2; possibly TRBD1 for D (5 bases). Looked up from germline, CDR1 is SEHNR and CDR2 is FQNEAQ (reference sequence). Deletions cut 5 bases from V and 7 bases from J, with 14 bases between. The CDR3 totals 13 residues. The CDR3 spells CASSPRAGLGYTF. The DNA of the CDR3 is TGTGCCAGCAGCCCTAGGGCGGGGCTTGGCTACACCTTC.

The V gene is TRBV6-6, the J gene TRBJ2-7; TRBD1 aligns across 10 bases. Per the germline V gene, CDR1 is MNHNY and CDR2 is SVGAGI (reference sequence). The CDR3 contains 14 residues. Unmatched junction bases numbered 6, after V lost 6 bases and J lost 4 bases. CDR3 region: CASRSGTGVYEQYF. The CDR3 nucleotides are TGTGCCAGCAGATCCGGGACAGGGGTGTACGAGCAGTACTTC.

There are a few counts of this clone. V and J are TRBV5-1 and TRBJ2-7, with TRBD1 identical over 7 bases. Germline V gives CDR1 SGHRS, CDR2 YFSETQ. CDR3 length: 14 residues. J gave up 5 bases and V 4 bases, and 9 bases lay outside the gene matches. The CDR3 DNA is TGCGCCAGCAGCAGAACAGGGGTTCCCGACGAGCAGTACTTC. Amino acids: CASSRTGVPDEQYF.

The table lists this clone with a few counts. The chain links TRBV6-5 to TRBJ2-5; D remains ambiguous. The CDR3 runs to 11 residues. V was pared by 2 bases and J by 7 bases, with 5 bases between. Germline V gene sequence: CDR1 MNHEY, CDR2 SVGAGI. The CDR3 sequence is CASSYHGTQYF. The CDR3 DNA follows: TGTGCCAGCAGTTACCACGGGACCCAGTACTTC.

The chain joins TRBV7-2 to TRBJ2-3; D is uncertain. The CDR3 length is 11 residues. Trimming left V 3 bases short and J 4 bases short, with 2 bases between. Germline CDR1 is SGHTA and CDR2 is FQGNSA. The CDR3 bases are TGTGCCAGCAGCTTTGCAGATACGCAGTATTTT. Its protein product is CASSFADTQYF.

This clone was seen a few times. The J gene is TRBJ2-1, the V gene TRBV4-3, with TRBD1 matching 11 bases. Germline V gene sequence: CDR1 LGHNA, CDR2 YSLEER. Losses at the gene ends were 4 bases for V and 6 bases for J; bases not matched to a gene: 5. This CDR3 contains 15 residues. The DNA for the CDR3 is TGCGCCAGCAGCCCAGCCGGGACAGGGGGCAATGAGCAGTTCTTC. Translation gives CASSPAGTGGNEQFF.

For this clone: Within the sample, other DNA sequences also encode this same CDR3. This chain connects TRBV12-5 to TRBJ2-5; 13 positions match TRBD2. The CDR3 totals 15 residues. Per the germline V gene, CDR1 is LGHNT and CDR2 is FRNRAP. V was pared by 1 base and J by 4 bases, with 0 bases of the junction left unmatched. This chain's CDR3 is CASGLGLAGGETQYF. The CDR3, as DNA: TGTGCTAGTGGTTTGGGACTAGCGGGGGGAGAGACCCAGTACTTC.

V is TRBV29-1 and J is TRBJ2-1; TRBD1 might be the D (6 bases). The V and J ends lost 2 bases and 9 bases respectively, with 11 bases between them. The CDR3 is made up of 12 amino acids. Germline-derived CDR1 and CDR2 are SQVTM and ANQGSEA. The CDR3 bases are TGCAGCGTTGAAATGGTGGGGGCTGAGCAGTTCTTC. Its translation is CSVEMVGAEQFF.

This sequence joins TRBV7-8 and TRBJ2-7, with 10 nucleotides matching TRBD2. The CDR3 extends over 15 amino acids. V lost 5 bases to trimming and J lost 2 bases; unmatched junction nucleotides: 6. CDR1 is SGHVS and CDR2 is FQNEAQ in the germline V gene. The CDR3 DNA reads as TGTGCCAGCAGCCCGGGACTAGCGCGGACCTACGAGCAGTACTTC. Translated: CASSPGLARTYEQYF.

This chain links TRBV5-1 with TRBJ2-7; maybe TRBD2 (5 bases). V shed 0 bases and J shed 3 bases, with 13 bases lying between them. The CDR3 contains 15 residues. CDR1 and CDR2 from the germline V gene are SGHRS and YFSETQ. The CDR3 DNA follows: TGCGCCAGCAGCTTGGGCCCGGGTGACTACTACGAGCAGTACTTC. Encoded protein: CASSLGPGDYYEQYF.

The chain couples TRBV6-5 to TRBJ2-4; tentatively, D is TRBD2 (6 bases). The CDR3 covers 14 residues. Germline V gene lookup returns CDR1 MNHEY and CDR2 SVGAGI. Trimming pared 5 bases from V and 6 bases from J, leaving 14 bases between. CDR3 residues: CASSGGGRGNIQYF. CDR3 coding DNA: TGTGCCAGCAGTGGAGGAGGGCGCGGAAACATTCAGTACTTC.

The CDR3 coding sequence is TGCAGCGCACACCCCCCTGACACTGAAGCTTTCTTT. This gives the protein CSAHPPDTEAFF. This chain links TRBV29-1 with TRBJ1-1, with D uncertain. The V gene's germline CDR1 is SQVTM and CDR2 ANQGSEA. V lost 7 bases to trimming and J lost 3 bases, with 12 bases between them. The CDR3 has 12 amino acids.

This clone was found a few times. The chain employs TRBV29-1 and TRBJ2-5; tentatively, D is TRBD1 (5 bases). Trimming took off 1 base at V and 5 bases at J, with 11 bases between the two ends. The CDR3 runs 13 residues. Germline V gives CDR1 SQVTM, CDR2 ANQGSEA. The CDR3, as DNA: TGCAGCGTTGAAGTTGGGGCAGGCGAGACCCAGTACTTC. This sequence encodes CSVEVGAGETQYF. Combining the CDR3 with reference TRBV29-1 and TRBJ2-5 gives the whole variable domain SAVISQKPSRDICQRGTSLTIQCQVDSQVTMMFWYRQQPGQSLTLIATANQGSEATYESGFVIDKFPISRPNLTFSTLTVSNMSPEDSSIYLCSVEVGAGETQYFGPGTRLLVL.

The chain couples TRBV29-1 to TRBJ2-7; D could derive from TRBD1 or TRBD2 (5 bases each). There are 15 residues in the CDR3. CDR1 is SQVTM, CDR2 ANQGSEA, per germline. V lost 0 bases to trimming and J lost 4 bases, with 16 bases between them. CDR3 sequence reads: CSVEELYGTTYEQYF. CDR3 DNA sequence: TGCAGCGTTGAAGAATTGTACGGGACGACATACGAGCAGTACTTC.

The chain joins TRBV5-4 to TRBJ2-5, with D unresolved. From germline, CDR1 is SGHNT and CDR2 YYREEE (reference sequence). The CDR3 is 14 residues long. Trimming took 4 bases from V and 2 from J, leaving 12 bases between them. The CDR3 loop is CASSPELRQETQYF. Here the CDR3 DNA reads TGTGCCAGCAGCCCCGAACTCCGACAAGAGACCCAGTACTTC.